What follows is one T cell receptor (beta chain) and its context. Antigen unknown. This sample is drawn from a study of shared clonotypes between healthy human individuals. Regarding the study as a whole: Compared with clonotypes that all four donors shared, non-shared clonotypes had lower generation probabilities.

CDR3 size: 15 residues. CDR1 and CDR2 (germline): SGHDT, YYEEEE. J gave up 3 bases and V 4 bases, and 5 bases lay outside the gene matches. Healthy HIV-negative adults with no recent acute infections or vaccinations were recruited as donors. Sequencing used immunoSEQ multiplex PCR; TCRdb keeps in-frame clones, though not all of them. In the table there are about 2,500,000 clones, 85% to 95% of which are singletons. Sequencing was carried out using naive CD4+ T cells sorted from blood. Sample subset: CD45RA+ positively selected. This rearrangement joins TRBV5-6 to TRBJ2-3; 10 bases map to TRBD2. This clonotype was obtained from a man aged 18 to 29 in good health. CDR3 loop: CASSLGLASTDTQYF. CDR3 nucleotides: TGTGCCAGCAGCCTGGGACTAGCGTCTACAGATACGCAGTATTTT.